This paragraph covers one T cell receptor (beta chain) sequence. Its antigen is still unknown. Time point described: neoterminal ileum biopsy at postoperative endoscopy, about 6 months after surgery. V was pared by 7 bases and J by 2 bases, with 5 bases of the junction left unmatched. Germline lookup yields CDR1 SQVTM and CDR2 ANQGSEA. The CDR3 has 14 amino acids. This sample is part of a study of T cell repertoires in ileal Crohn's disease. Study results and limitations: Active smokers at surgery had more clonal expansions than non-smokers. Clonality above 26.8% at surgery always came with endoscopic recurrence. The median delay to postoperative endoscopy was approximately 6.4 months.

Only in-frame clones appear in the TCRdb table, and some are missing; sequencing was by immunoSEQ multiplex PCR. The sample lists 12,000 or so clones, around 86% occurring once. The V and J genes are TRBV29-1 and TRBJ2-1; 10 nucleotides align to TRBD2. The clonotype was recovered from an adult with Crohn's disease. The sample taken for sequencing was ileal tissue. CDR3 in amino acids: CSAGAGGPYNEQFF. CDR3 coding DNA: TGCAGCGCCGGAGCGGGAGGGCCCTACAATGAGCAGTTCTTC.